The present entry profiles one T cell receptor (beta chain) with its context. The data originate from a study of blood T cell repertoires in COVID-19. Study-level information: Acute-phase and convalescent COVID-19 samples originated in the United States, Italy and Spain.

Only in-frame clones appear in the TCRdb table, and some are missing; sequencing was by immunoSEQ multiplex PCR. The table lists just over 650,000 clones, 80% to 90% of them singletons. CDR1 and CDR2 (germline): MNHEY, SVGAGI. The CDR3 contains 14 residues. Trimming pared 8 bases from V and 2 bases from J, leaving 12 bases between. The chain links TRBV6-5 to TRBJ2-2, with a weak D call TRBD2 (6 bases). The TCR sequence derives from a woman under 30 with acute or convalescent COVID-19. The source material was peripheral blood. The CDR3 DNA is TGTGCCAGCTTTCGGGGGATCAACACCGGGGAGCTGTTTTTT. Its protein is CASFRGINTGELFF.